This record concerns one T cell receptor (beta chain) sequence. This entry comes from a study of PD-1 blockade in mismatch repair-deficient tumors. Germline CDR1 reads SEHNR; CDR2 reads FQNEAQ (reference sequence). The CDR3 totals 15 residues. J lost 2 bases, V lost 5 bases, and 6 bases had no gene match. Sequenced by immunoSEQ multiplex PCR; TCRdb stores in-frame clones only, minus some. The sample carries 38,000 or so clones, around 83% recorded once. The V and J genes are TRBV7-9 and TRBJ2-5; TRBD2 agrees at 9 bases. The TCR sequence derives from an adult with mismatch repair-deficient cancer. Source: peripheral blood, taken 76 weeks after starting pembrolizumab. The CDR3 region is CASSIGTSRQETQYF. CDR3 bases: TGTGCCAGCAGCATTGGGACTAGCAGACAAGAGACCCAGTACTTC.